Presented here are 12 T cell receptor beta chains from one specimen sequenced in a study of OX40 agonist ivuxolimab in advanced cancers. The repertoire was sequenced with immunoSEQ multiplex PCR; TCRdb's copy has only in-frame clones and lacks some. Among about 48,000 clones, approximately 81% were seen once, and the ten largest hold roughly 9.9%. The sequencing here drew on CD4+ or CD8+ T cells sorted from blood, taken in a trial of the OX40 agonist ivuxolimab. These TCRs come from an adult with an advanced solid tumor such as melanoma, head and neck, liver or kidney cancer.

This clone was detected once. The chain recombines TRBV30 with TRBJ1-2; no clear D. CDR3 size: 11 residues. The V end was cut by 0 bases, the J end by 8 bases, with 7 bases between. CDR1 GTSNPN and CDR2 SVGIG come from the germline V gene (reference sequence). CDR3 region: CAWSVREGYTF. CDR3 coding DNA: TGTGCCTGGAGTGTACGGGAAGGCTACACCTTC.

The rearrangement joins TRBV30 to TRBJ1-4; D is uncertain. The V gene lost 1 base and the J gene lost 10 bases, with 13 bases spanning the gap. CDR1 GTSNPN and CDR2 SVGIG come from the germline V gene (reference sequence). This CDR3 comprises 13 residues. CDR3 DNA sequence: TGTGCCTGGAGTGACCACCTTAAACCAAAACTGTTTTTT. Translation gives CAWSDHLKPKLFF.

The chain combines TRBV28 with TRBJ2-7; 10 nucleotides line up with TRBD1. J was trimmed by 5 bases and V by 2 bases; bases with no gene match: 12. The CDR3 loop spans 17 amino acids. The V gene's germline CDR1 is MDHEN and CDR2 SYDVKM. Written as DNA, the CDR3 is TGTGCCAGCAGTTTACACTCCCCGGGACAGGGGCGGGACGAGCAGTACTTC. Translating it yields CASSLHSPGQGRDEQYF. Variable domain in full (rest from reference TRBV28 and TRBJ2-7): DVKVTQSSRYLVKRTGEKVFLECVQDMDHENMFWYRQDPGLGLRLIYFSYDVKMKEKGDIPEGYSVSREKKERFSLILESASTNQTSMYLCASSLHSPGQGRDEQYFGPGTRLTVT.

J is TRBJ2-7 and V is TRBV6-1; 7 positions match TRBD1. Per the germline V gene, CDR1 is MNHNS and CDR2 is SASEGT. Trimming cost V 5 bases and J 3 bases; bases outside gene matches: 4. The CDR3 has 13 residues. The CDR3, as DNA: TGTGCCAGCAGTACCAACAGGGGCTACGAGCAGTACTTC. Encoded protein: CASSTNRGYEQYF.

V and J are TRBV18 and TRBJ2-6; 8 positions match TRBD1. In germline, CDR1 is KGHSH, CDR2 LQKENI. V shed 1 base, J shed 0 bases, and the junction held 5 bases outside the gene matches. This CDR3 spans 18 amino acids. The CDR3 loop is CASSPQGQGSSGANVLTF. The CDR3, as DNA: TGTGCCAGCTCACCACAAGGACAGGGCAGCTCTGGGGCCAACGTCCTGACTTTC.

This rearrangement joins TRBV11-3 to TRBJ1-1; 7 nucleotides align to TRBD1. The germline V gene encodes CDR1 SGHNT and CDR2 YENEEA. The CDR3 length is 14 residues. V was pared by 2 bases and J by 7 bases, with 7 bases of the junction left unmatched. CDR3 in DNA: TGTGCCAGCAGCTTAAAAGGGGGCTGGGGTGAAGCTTTCTTT. It specifies CASSLKGGWGEAFF.

The rearrangement uses TRBV6-1 and TRBJ2-1, with D tentatively TRBD1 (5 bases). The CDR3 extends over 14 amino acids. The germline CDR1 and CDR2 sequences are MNHNS and SASEGT. V lost 4 bases and J lost 4, with 11 bases in between. The CDR3 DNA sequence: TGTGCCAGCAGTGTGCAGGGAACATACAATGAGCAGTTCTTC. The encoded protein is CASSVQGTYNEQFF.

The chain joins TRBV27 to TRBJ2-6, with D tentatively TRBD1 (6 bases). CDR3 length equals 15 residues. Germline V CDR1 and CDR2: MNHEY, SMNVEV (reference sequence). Trimming shortened V by 5 bases and J by 9 bases, and 17 bases separated the two germline ends. CDR3 sequence reads: CASSLSIGGINVLTF. CDR3 in DNA: TGTGCCAGCAGTCTCTCGATAGGGGGAATCAACGTCCTGACTTTC.

This clone turned up a few times. The junction shows a germline mismatch at one end, possibly a read error. The chain recombines TRBV30 with TRBJ2-2, with 8 positions matching TRBD2. This CDR3 spans 16 amino acids. CDR1 and CDR2 from the germline V gene are GTSNPN and SVGIG (reference sequence). The CDR3 loop reads CAWSRGTRMNPGELFF. The CDR3 DNA reads as TGTGCCTGGAGTAGGGGGACTAGAATGAACCCCGGGGAGCTGTTTTTT.

This clone was detected once. This chain joins TRBV14 and TRBJ2-1, with 14 nucleotides matching TRBD2. Germline trimming cut 4 bases from V and 7 bases from J; bases unmatched to any gene: 3. The length of the CDR3 is 15 residues. The germline V gene encodes CDR1 SGHDN and CDR2 FVKESK. CDR3 sequence (DNA): TGTGCCAGCAGCCTGGGACTAGCGGGAGTTAATGAGCAGTTCTTC. It codes for CASSLGLAGVNEQFF.

A note on this clone: Germline and junction disagree at one end, which may indicate a read error. This sequence joins TRBV7-9 and TRBJ1-1; D unclear. CDR1 and CDR2 (germline): SEHNR, FQNEAQ (reference sequence). The CDR3 covers 11 residues. The CDR3 bases are TGTGCCAGCCGCTTCGTCGGTGAAGCTTTCTTT. Translated, it gives CASRFVGEAFF.

This clone was counted once. V usage is TRBV28 and J usage is TRBJ2-5; tentative D call: TRBD2 (5 bases). V gave up 7 bases and J gave up 11 bases, with 20 bases separating them. The CDR3 spans 13 residues. Looked up from germline, CDR1 is MDHEN and CDR2 is SYDVKM. The CDR3 here is CASTKTSLREQYF. The DNA of the CDR3 is TGTGCCAGCACTAAGACTTCATTAAGGGAGCAGTACTTC.